This T cell receptor beta chain appears in the sequencing data of a study of Ad26.COV2.S vaccination and SARS-CoV-2 variants. Overall study findings and caveats: Total T cell responses, in the TCR breadth and depth analyses, may have been underestimated. There was reportedly substantial breadth in spike-specific CD8+ and CD4+ T cell responses after vaccination.

TCRdb keeps only in-frame clones here, not all; method: immunoSEQ multiplex PCR. The table has over 400,000 clones, 80% to 95% seen once. Regarding this clone: The antigen remains unidentified.

The treatment is: around 19 received Ad26.COV2.S at low or high dose, single or two shots; a few received placebo; per-sample allocation not given. Sampling took place 63 days after the first vaccine or placebo injection. The source is a person between 18 and 65 years old who received the Ad26.COV2.S COVID-19 vaccine or a placebo. The specimen was peripheral blood, collected in a trial of Ad26.COV2.S vaccine versus placebo.

The CDR3 is CASVLSLQGENIQYF. The CDR3 DNA reads TGTGCCAGCGTCCTGAGTCTACAGGGGGAAAACATTCAGTACTTC. This chain connects TRBV25-1 to TRBJ2-4; TRBD1 matches 8 bases. The CDR3 is made up of 15 amino acids. V was clipped by 8 bases and J by 5 bases; unmatched bases: 11. CDR1 is MGHDK, CDR2 SYGVNS, per germline.